This TCR beta chain comes out of a study of chemoradiotherapy in HPV16-positive cancers. Per the germline V gene, CDR1 is SGHRS and CDR2 is YFSETQ. The V and J ends lost 5 bases and 2 bases, in that order; junction bases with no gene match: 0. The CDR3 sequence is 12 residues long. Sequenced by immunoSEQ multiplex PCR; TCRdb stores in-frame clones only, minus some. Altogether around 15,000 clones are present, about 91% being singletons, with the ten largest covering around 3.8%. The starting material was blood, obtained from a patient who underwent chemoradiotherapy. The chain links TRBV5-1 to TRBJ2-5; 7 bases map to TRBD2. The TCR comes from a human donor with HPV-associated anogenital cancer. This CDR3 is CASRGGQETQYF. The CDR3 nucleotides are TGCGCCAGCAGGGGGGGGCAAGAGACCCAGTACTTC.